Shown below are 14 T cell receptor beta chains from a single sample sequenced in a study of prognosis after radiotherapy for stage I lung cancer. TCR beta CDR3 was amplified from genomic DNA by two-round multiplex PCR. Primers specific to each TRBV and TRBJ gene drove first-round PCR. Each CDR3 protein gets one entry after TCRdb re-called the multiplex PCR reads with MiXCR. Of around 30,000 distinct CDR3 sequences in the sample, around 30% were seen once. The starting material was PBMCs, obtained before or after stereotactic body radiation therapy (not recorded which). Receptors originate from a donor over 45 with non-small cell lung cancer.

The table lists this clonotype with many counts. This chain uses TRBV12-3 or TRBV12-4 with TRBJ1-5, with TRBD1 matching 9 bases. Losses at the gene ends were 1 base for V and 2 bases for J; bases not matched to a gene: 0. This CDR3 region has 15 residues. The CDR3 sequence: CASSLGTGGNQPQHF. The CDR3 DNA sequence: TGTGCCAGCAGTTTAGGGACAGGGGGCAATCAGCCCCAGCATTTT.

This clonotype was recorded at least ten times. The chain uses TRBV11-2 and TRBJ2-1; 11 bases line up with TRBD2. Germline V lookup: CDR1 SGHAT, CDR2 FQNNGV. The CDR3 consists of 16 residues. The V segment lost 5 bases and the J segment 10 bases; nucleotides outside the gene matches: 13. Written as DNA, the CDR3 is TGTGCCAGCAGCCCTCGGACTAGCGGGCCAGGGGGGGAGCAGTTCTTC. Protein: CASSPRTSGPGGEQFF.

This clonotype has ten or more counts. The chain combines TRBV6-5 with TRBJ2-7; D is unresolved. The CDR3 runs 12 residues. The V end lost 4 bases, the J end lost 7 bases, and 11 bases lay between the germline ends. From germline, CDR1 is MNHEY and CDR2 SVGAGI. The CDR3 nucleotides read TGTGCCAGCAGTTCCCCGAACCCGGAGCAGTACTTC. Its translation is CASSSPNPEQYF.

The CDR3 nucleotides read TGTGCCAGCAGCTCGCGAGGCTATGGCTACACCTTC. Protein: CASSSRGYGYTF. This rearrangement joins TRBV11-2 to TRBJ1-2; D is uncertain. CDR3 size: 12 residues. CDR1 and CDR2 (germline): SGHAT, FQNNGV. V gave up 4 bases and J gave up 4 bases, with 7 bases separating them.

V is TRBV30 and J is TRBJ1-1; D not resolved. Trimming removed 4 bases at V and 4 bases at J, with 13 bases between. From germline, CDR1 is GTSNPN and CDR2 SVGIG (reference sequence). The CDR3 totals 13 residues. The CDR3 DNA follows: TGTGCCTGGAATTTGTGGACGAGCACTGAAGCTTTCTTT. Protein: CAWNLWTSTEAFF.

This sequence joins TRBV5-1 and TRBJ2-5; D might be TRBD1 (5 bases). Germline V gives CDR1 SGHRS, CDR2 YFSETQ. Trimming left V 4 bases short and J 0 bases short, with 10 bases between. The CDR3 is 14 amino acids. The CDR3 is CASSVQGNQETQYF. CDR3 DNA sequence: TGCGCCAGCAGCGTGCAGGGAAACCAAGAGACCCAGTACTTC.

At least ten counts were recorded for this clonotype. The CDR3 DNA is TGTGCCAGCAGCGCCGAAGGAAGGGGTGGGGAGACCCAGTACTTC. Its translation is CASSAEGRGGETQYF. V usage is TRBV9 and J usage is TRBJ2-5; possible D gene TRBD1, 5 bases. Trimming took off 3 bases at V and 5 bases at J, with 17 bases between the two ends. Germline CDR1 SGDLS, CDR2 YYNGEE. CDR3 size: 15 residues.

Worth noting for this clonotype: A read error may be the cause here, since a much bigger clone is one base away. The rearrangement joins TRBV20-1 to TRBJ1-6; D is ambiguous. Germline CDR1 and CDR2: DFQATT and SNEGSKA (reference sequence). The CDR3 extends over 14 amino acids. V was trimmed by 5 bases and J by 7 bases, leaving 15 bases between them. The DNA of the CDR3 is TGCAGTGCTGGAATAAGTGCGGTAAATTCACCCCTCCACTTT. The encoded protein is CSAGISAVNSPLHF.

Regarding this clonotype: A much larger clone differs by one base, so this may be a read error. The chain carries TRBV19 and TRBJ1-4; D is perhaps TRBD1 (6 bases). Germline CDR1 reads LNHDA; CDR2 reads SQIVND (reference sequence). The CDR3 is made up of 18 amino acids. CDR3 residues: CASNPRPWRQATNEKLVF. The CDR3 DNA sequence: TGTGCCAGTAATCCCAGGCCCTGGCGACAGGCAACTAATGAAAAACTGGTTTTT.

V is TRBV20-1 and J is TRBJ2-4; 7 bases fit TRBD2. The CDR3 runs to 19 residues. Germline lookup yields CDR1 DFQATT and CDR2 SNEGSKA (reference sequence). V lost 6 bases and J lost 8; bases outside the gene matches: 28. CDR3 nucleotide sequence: TGCAGTGCCATAGCGGGCCGGCAGGGAATTCGGTCTGTCGGGGACATTCAGTACTTC. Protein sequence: CSAIAGRQGIRSVGDIQYF.

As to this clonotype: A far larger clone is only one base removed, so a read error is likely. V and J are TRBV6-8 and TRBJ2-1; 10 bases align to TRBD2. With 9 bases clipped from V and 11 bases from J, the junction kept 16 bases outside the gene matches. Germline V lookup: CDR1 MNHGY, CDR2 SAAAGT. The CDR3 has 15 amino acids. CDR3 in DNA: TGTGCCAGTAAATCAAGCGGGGGGGCCGCGGATCAGCAGTTCTTC. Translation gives CASKSSGGAADQQFF.

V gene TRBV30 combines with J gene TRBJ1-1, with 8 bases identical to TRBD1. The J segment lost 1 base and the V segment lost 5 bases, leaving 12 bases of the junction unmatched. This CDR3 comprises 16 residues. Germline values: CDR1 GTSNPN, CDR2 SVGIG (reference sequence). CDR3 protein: CAWGGYLGTGNTEAFF. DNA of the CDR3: TGTGCCTGGGGAGGGTACCTCGGGACAGGGAACACTGAAGCTTTCTTT.

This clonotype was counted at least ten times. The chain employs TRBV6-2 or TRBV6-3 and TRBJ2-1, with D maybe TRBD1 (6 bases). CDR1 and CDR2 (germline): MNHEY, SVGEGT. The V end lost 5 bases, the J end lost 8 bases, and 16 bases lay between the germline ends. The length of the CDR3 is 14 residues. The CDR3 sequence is CASSEDYRVHEQFF. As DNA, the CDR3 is TGTGCCAGCAGTGAAGATTACAGGGTACATGAGCAGTTCTTC.

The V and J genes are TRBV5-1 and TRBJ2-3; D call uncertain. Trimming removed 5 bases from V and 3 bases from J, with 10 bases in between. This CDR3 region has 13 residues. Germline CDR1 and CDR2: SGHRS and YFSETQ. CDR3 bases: TGCGCCAGCAGTTCGTTACCTACAGATACGCAGTATTTT. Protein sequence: CASSSLPTDTQYF.